This TCR beta chain emerged from a study of OX40 agonist ivuxolimab in advanced cancers. TCRdb's table, derived via immunoSEQ multiplex PCR, lists solely in-frame clones and lacks some. The sample contains tens of thousands of clones, 90% of which appear only once. Trimming left V 7 bases short and J 5 bases short, with 17 bases between. CDR1 is MNHNS, CDR2 SASEGT, per germline. The CDR3 extends over 14 amino acids. This chain connects TRBV6-1 to TRBJ1-1; tentatively, D is TRBD1 (6 bases). The sequenced sample was CD4+ or CD8+ T cells sorted from blood, obtained in a trial of the OX40 agonist ivuxolimab. The receptor comes from an adult with an advanced solid tumor such as melanoma, head and neck, liver or kidney cancer. The CDR3 DNA is TGTGCCAGCACACAGGGAGGGCTTGGGACTGAAGCTTTCTTT. This gives the protein CASTQGGLGTEAFF.